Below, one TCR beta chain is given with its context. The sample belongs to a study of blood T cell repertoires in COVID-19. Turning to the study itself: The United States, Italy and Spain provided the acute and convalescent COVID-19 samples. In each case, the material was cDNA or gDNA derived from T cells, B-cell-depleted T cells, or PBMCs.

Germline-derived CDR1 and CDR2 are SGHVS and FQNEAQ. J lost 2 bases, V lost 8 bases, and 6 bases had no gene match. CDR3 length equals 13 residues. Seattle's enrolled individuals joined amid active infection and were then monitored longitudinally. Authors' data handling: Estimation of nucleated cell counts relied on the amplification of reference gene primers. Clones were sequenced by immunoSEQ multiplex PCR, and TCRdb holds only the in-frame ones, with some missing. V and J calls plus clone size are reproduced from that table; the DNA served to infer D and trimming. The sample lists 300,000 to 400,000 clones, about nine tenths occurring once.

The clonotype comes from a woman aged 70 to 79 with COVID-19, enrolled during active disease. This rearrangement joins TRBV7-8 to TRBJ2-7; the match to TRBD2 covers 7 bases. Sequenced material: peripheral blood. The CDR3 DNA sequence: TGTGCCAGCGGCCGGCTAGCGGCCTACGAGCAGTACTTC. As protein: CASGRLAAYEQYF.